This TCR beta chain was obtained from a study of cytomegalovirus exposure and HLA in healthy donors. The overall study: An earlier analysis found around 120 million unique TCR beta sequences from roughly 170 million T cells. Out of 398 genotyped donors, about 80% belonged to the Caucasian-associated ancestry cluster. General observations from the study: It was only CMV serostatus that was available as immune exposure information.

Primers for the PCR totalled 60 Vbeta and 13 Jbeta. The table came from immunoSEQ multiplex PCR; TCRdb's copy has only in-frame clones and leaves some out. The sample consists of about 160,000 clones, roughly four fifths of them appearing once. Details on this clone: What it binds is unknown.

The CDR3 runs 14 residues. CDR1 is MNHNY and CDR2 is SVGAGI in the germline V gene (reference sequence). The V gene end was trimmed by 6 bases and the J gene end by 4 bases; junction bases not matched to a gene: 8. The receptor was derived from a middle-aged woman in good health and CMV-seronegative. Sequencing was done on a sample of PBMCs. V gene TRBV6-6 combines with J gene TRBJ1-2, with 7 bases aligning to TRBD1. The CDR3 is CASRTVQGGYGYTF. Here the CDR3 DNA reads TGTGCCAGCAGGACGGTCCAGGGGGGCTATGGCTACACCTTC.